Below are 22 T cell receptor beta chains sequenced from a single sample in a study of T cells in Graves' hyperthyroidism and ophthalmopathy. From RNA transcripts, TCR beta CDR3 regions were amplified. Primed by the HTBI set, a first-round RT-PCR was run on the TCR CDR3. Each CDR3 protein is one row after TCRdb ran MiXCR on the multiplex PCR reads. Of 530,000 or so distinct CDR3 sequences in the sample, roughly a quarter were seen once. The sequenced sample was blood. Source of these receptors: a woman aged 25 to 39 with Graves' ophthalmopathy.

This clonotype appeared many times. The chain combines TRBV20-1 with TRBJ2-5; D remains unclear. Deletions cut 7 bases from V and 4 bases from J, with 10 bases between. Germline V gene lookup returns CDR1 DFQATT and CDR2 SNEGSKA (reference sequence). This CDR3 region has 11 residues. In DNA form, the CDR3 reads TGCAGTGGTGGCTACCGAGAGACCCAGTACTTC. Its protein product is CSGGYRETQYF.

This clonotype appeared many times. Germline and junction disagree at one end, which may indicate a read error. The chain couples TRBV12-3 or TRBV12-4 to TRBJ1-5, with D unresolved. The CDR3 is 10 residues long. Here the CDR3 DNA reads TGTGCCAGTAGCAGTCAGCCCCAGCATTTT. It encodes CASSSQPQHF.

The chain links TRBV12-5 to TRBJ1-5; TRBD1 might be the D (5 bases). Germline assignment: CDR1 LGHNT and CDR2 FRNRAP. V shed 0 bases and J shed 1 base, with 22 bases lying between them. CDR3 length: 20 amino acids. CDR3 region: CASGLVLGGSGVGSNQPQHF. CDR3 DNA sequence: TGTGCTAGTGGTTTGGTACTCGGGGGGAGTGGGGTTGGGAGCAATCAGCCCCAGCATTTT.

This clonotype was counted many times. This chain uses TRBV7-3 with TRBJ2-2, with unresolved D. The V end lost 2 bases, the J end lost 2 bases, and 12 bases lay between the germline ends. CDR3 size: 16 residues. The V gene's germline CDR1 is SGHTA and CDR2 FQGTGA. The CDR3 reads CASSLRNGPNTGELFF. CDR3 in DNA: TGTGCCAGCAGCTTACGGAACGGACCAAACACCGGGGAGCTGTTTTTT.

The chain recombines TRBV7-3 with TRBJ2-2; 7 nucleotides align to TRBD1. Losses at the gene ends were 3 bases for V and 6 bases for J; bases not matched to a gene: 10. This CDR3 spans 16 amino acids. Germline CDR1 and CDR2: SGHTA and FQGTGA. CDR3 protein: CASSFQGEIFAGELFF. CDR3 sequence (DNA): TGTGCCAGCAGCTTCCAGGGGGAGATCTTCGCCGGGGAGCTGTTTTTT. Full variable domain (missing parts from reference TRBV7-3 and TRBJ2-2): GAGVSQTPSNKVTEKGKYVELRCDPISGHTALYWYRQSLGQGPEFLIYFQGTGAADDSGLPNDRFFAVRPEGSVSTLKIQRTERGDSAVYLCASSFQGEIFAGELFFGEGSRLTVL.

The rearrangement uses TRBV13 and TRBJ1-5; D unclear. Germline V gene lookup returns CDR1 PRHDT and CDR2 FYEKMQ (reference sequence). The CDR3 runs 15 residues. Trimming cost V 4 bases and J 0 bases, with 10 bases left between them. The CDR3 spells CASSSRKYSNQPQHF. The CDR3 bases are TGTGCCAGCAGCTCCCGGAAGTATAGCAATCAGCCCCAGCATTTT.

The sample holds a few counts of this clonotype. This chain connects TRBV2 to TRBJ1-3; D remains unclear. The CDR3 is made up of 11 amino acids. Deletions cut 1 base from V and 8 bases from J, with 3 bases between. Germline V lookup: CDR1 SNHLY, CDR2 FYNNEI. CDR3 nucleotides: TGTGCCAGCAGTGAAGTGTACACCATATATTTT. Protein: CASSEVYTIYF.

This clonotype was detected ten times or more. The chain recombines TRBV30 with TRBJ1-5; no clear D gene. CDR1 GTSNPN and CDR2 SVGIG come from the germline V gene (reference sequence). V was shortened by 2 bases and J by 6 bases, with 11 bases between the two germline ends. The CDR3 extends over 13 amino acids. The CDR3 here is CAWSSNSGQPQHF. DNA for the CDR3: TGTGCCTGGAGTTCTAATAGTGGTCAGCCCCAGCATTTT.

This clonotype showed up many times. The chain combines TRBV18 with TRBJ2-7; no definite D call. V was shortened by 6 bases and J by 5 bases, with 20 bases between the two germline ends. The CDR3 extends over 15 amino acids. Germline values: CDR1 KGHSH, CDR2 LQKENI. The DNA of the CDR3 is TGTGCCAGCTCCCCCGGGCTCCTCTTAAGCCACGAGCAGTACTTC. Encoded protein: CASSPGLLLSHEQYF.

CDR3 coding DNA: TGTGCCAGCAGTTCGCCCCTACAGGGAAGGGAGCCCCAGCATTTT. Translation: CASSSPLQGREPQHF. The gene calls are TRBV28 and TRBJ1-5; weak D call: TRBD1 (6 bases). Between the trimmed V and J ends, which lost 4 bases and 8 bases, there was a span of 18 bases. Germline CDR1 reads MDHEN; CDR2 reads SYDVKM. This CDR3 region has 15 residues.

There are many counts of this clonotype. This chain uses TRBV2 with TRBJ1-5; perhaps TRBD1 as D (6 bases). Germline assignment: CDR1 SNHLY and CDR2 FYNNEI. V was trimmed by 3 bases and J by 6 bases, leaving 12 bases between them. This CDR3 has 14 residues. The CDR3 here is CASSDGGGGQPQHF. In DNA form, the CDR3 reads TGTGCCAGCAGTGACGGAGGGGGGGGTCAGCCCCAGCATTTT. Together with reference TRBV2 and TRBJ1-5, the CDR3 gives the full variable domain: EPEVTQTPSHQVTQMGQEVILRCVPISNHLYFYWYRQILGQKVEFLVSFYNNEISEKSEIFDDQFSVERPDGSNFTLKIRSTKLEDSAMYFCASSDGGGGQPQHFGDGTRLSIL.

Many counts were recorded for this clonotype. The CDR3 DNA reads as TGTGCCAGCAGTGAAGCGCGACGGGATGGGACTGAAGCTTTCTTT. Protein: CASSEARRDGTEAFF. V and J are TRBV2 and TRBJ1-1; D remains unclear. The CDR3 totals 15 residues. V gave up 0 bases and J gave up 5 bases, with 13 bases separating them. CDR1 and CDR2 from the germline V gene are SNHLY and FYNNEI.

This clonotype appeared many times. This chain joins TRBV29-1 and TRBJ1-1, with no clear D. The CDR3 runs to 11 residues. V gave up 5 bases and J gave up 0 bases, with 4 bases separating them. Germline loops: CDR1 SQVTM, CDR2 ANQGSEA. Here the CDR3 DNA reads TGCAGCGTTCAACTGAACACTGAAGCTTTCTTT. As protein: CSVQLNTEAFF. Supplemented by reference TRBV29-1 and TRBJ1-1, the full variable domain reads SAVISQKPSRDICQRGTSLTIQCQVDSQVTMMFWYRQQPGQSLTLIATANQGSEATYESGFVIDKFPISRPNLTFSTLTVSNMSPEDSSIYLCSVQLNTEAFFGQGTRLTVV.

The chain couples TRBV28 to TRBJ2-7; D unresolved. This CDR3 has 13 amino acids. V lost 8 bases, J lost 0 bases, and 11 bases lay in between. Germline lookup yields CDR1 MDHEN and CDR2 SYDVKM. The CDR3 reads CASGVESSYEQYF. For the CDR3, the DNA is TGTGCCAGCGGGGTAGAGAGCTCCTACGAGCAGTACTTC.

This clonotype was picked up many times. This sequence joins TRBV6-1 and TRBJ1-2; TRBD1 agrees at 9 bases. Germline assignment: CDR1 MNHNS and CDR2 SASEGT. This CDR3 comprises 15 residues. The V segment lost 7 bases and the J segment 0 bases; nucleotides outside the gene matches: 6. DNA of the CDR3: TGTGCCAGCACCAGGGGACAGGGAGCTAACTATGGCTACACCTTC. This codes for CASTRGQGANYGYTF.

This clonotype was counted many times. The chain joins TRBV28 to TRBJ2-5, with TRBD1 matching over 7 bases. This CDR3 region has 15 residues. V shed 4 bases, J shed 1 base, and the junction held 6 bases outside the gene matches. The germline V gene encodes CDR1 MDHEN and CDR2 SYDVKM. CDR3 nucleotides: TGTGCCAGCAGTTCACATAGGGGGCCCCAAGAGACCCAGTACTTC. Its translation is CASSSHRGPQETQYF.

This clonotype was observed at least ten times. The chain has TRBV6-2 or TRBV6-3 and TRBJ2-7; D perhaps matches TRBD1 (6 bases). V shed 5 bases and J shed 2 bases, with 13 bases lying between them. The CDR3 spans 14 residues. Germline-derived CDR1 and CDR2 are MNHEY and SVGEGT. This chain's CDR3 is CASSAPGQAYEQYF. The CDR3 nucleotides are TGTGCCAGCAGTGCACCGGGACAAGCCTACGAGCAGTACTTC.

This clonotype was seen repeatedly, ten times or more. The chain recombines TRBV5-1 with TRBJ1-3; D unclear. The ends were cut back, 2 bases at V and 3 bases at J, with 12 bases in the middle. CDR3 length equals 15 residues. The V gene's germline CDR1 is SGHRS and CDR2 YFSETQ. CDR3 region: CASSFLGIGGNTIYF. The DNA of the CDR3 is TGCGCCAGCAGCTTCCTGGGGATCGGTGGAAACACCATATATTTT.

This clonotype was counted ten times or more. This sequence joins TRBV5-1 and TRBJ2-7, with 9 bases matching TRBD1. Germline V gives CDR1 SGHRS, CDR2 YFSETQ. This CDR3 comprises 15 residues. The ends lost 4 bases at V and 5 bases at J; junction bases unmatched: 10. The CDR3 region has the DNA TGCGCCAGCAGCCACGACAGGGGGACAATTGACGAGCAGTACTTC. Translation gives CASSHDRGTIDEQYF.

This chain connects TRBV30 to TRBJ2-7; D possibly uses TRBD1 or TRBD2 (5 bases each). CDR1 and CDR2 (germline): GTSNPN, SVGIG (reference sequence). The V and J ends lost 4 bases and 5 bases respectively, with 9 bases between them. CDR3 length: 11 residues. CDR3 region: CAWTGTDEQYF. The CDR3 nucleotides are TGTGCCTGGACGGGGACCGACGAGCAGTACTTC.

Ten or more counts support this clonotype. The chain employs TRBV5-1 and TRBJ2-5; maybe TRBD2 (6 bases). Germline CDR1 reads SGHRS; CDR2 reads YFSETQ. V dropped 1 base and J dropped 4 bases, with 17 bases sitting between them. The CDR3 contains 16 residues. CDR3 amino acids: CASSLISGDSGETQYF. The CDR3 DNA reads TGCGCCAGCAGCTTGATCTCTGGGGACTCGGGAGAGACCCAGTACTTC.

This clonotype was counted many times. This chain connects TRBV6-5 to TRBJ1-1; D is perhaps TRBD1 (5 bases). The CDR3 is 14 residues long. Trimming took 2 bases from V and 2 from J, leaving 9 bases between them. CDR1 and CDR2 from the germline V gene are MNHEY and SVGAGI. This CDR3 reads CASSYLGGNTEAFF. The CDR3 DNA reads as TGTGCCAGCAGTTACCTGGGGGGTAACACTGAAGCTTTCTTT.